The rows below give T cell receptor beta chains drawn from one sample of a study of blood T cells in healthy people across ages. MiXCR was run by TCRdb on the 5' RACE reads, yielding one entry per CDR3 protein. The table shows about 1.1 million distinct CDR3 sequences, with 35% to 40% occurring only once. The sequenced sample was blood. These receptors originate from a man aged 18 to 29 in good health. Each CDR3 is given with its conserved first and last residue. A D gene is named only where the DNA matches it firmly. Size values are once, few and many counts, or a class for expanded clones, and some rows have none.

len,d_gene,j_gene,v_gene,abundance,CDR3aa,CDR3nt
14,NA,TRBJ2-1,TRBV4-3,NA,CASSLGLYDNEQFF,TGCGCCAGCAGCCTGGGACTTTATGACAATGAGCAGTTCTTC
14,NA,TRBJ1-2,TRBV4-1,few,CASSQAQVFYGYTF,TGCGCCAGCAGCCAAGCCCAGGTTTTCTATGGCTACACCTTC
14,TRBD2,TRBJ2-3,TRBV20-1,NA,CSAPIAGGTDTQYF,TGCAGTGCACCTATAGCGGGGGGCACAGATACGCAGTATTTT
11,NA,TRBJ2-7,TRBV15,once,CATSRTHEQYF,TGTGCCACCAGTCGTACACACGAGCAGTACTTC
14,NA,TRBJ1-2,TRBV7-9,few,CASSKTPKQNGYTF,TGTGCCAGCAGCAAAACACCAAAACAAAATGGCTACACCTTC
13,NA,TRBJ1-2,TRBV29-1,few,CSVQKETPYGYTF,TGCAGCGTTCAAAAGGAGACCCCCTATGGCTACACCTTC
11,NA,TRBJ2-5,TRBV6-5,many,CASSYMETQYF,TGTGCCAGCAGTTACATGGAGACCCAGTACTTC
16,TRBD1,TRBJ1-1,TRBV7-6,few,CASSSLLGQTNTEAFF,TGTGCCAGCAGCTCTCTCTTGGGACAGACGAACACTGAAGCTTTCTTT
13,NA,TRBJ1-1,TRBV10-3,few,CAISDLRDTEAFF,TGTGCCATCAGTGATTTGAGGGATACTGAAGCTTTCTTT
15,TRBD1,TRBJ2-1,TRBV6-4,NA,CASSSDRVFGNEQFF,TGTGCCAGCAGTTCCGACAGGGTGTTTGGCAATGAGCAGTTCTTC
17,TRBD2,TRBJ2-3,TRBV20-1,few,CSASRGLAGNRADTQYF,TGCAGTGCTAGTCGCGGACTAGCGGGGAATCGGGCAGATACGCAGTATTTT
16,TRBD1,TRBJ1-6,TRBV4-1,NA,CASSQVGTVHNSPLHF,TGCGCCAGCAGCCAAGTGGGGACAGTCCATAATTCACCCCTCCACTTT
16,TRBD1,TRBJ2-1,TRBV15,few,CATSPRTGLGNNEQFF,TGTGCCACCAGCCCGCGGACAGGGTTGGGAAACAATGAGCAGTTCTTC
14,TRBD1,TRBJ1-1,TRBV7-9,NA,CASSSGDRNTEAFF,TGTGCCAGCAGCAGCGGGGACAGAAACACTGAAGCTTTCTTT
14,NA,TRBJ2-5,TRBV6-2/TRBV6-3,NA,CASSYLGGNNEQYF,TGTGCCAGCAGTTATCTGGGCGGAAACAATGAGCAGTACTTC
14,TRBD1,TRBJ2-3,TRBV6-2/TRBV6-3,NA,CASSYHVPGQGQYF,TGTGCCAGCAGTTACCACGTTCCGGGACAGGGTCAGTATTTT